A single sample is the source of the 23 T cell receptor beta chains below, sequenced in a study of T cells in Graves' hyperthyroidism and ophthalmopathy. Researchers amplified the TCR beta CDR3 regions from RNA transcripts. First-round RT-PCR targeting the TCR CDR3 was performed with the HTBI primer set. TCRdb re-called the multiplex PCR reads with MiXCR, one entry per CDR3 protein. Counted here are about 270,000 distinct CDR3 sequences, 25% occurring once; the ten biggest clones make up around 28%. Sequences were obtained from blood. The source is a man in his forties with Graves' hyperthyroidism that later progressed to Graves' ophthalmopathy.

This clonotype was counted once. This sequence joins TRBV10-3 and TRBJ1-1, with D maybe TRBD1 (6 bases). The V gene's germline CDR1 is ENHRY and CDR2 SYGVKD. V was cut by 7 bases and J by 4 bases, with 13 bases left in between. There are 13 residues in the CDR3. The CDR3 nucleotides read TGTGCCATCATTGGACAGTTGGGCACTGAAGCTTTCTTT. Amino acid sequence: CAIIGQLGTEAFF.

This clonotype was found many times. The chain has TRBV4-1 and TRBJ2-7; 8 nucleotides align to TRBD1. From germline, CDR1 is MGHRA and CDR2 YSYEKL. The trim removed 1 base at V and 6 bases at J, leaving 8 bases unmatched. The CDR3 runs to 15 residues. The CDR3 sequence: CASSQVTGGTGEQYF. The CDR3 DNA reads TGCGCCAGCAGCCAAGTTACAGGGGGGACCGGCGAGCAGTACTTC.

This clonotype was counted many times. V and J are TRBV29-1 and TRBJ1-1; D gene ambiguous. Germline V gene data show CDR1 as SQVTM and CDR2 as ANQGSEA. Trimming pared 0 bases from V and 7 bases from J, leaving 6 bases between. CDR3 length: 11 amino acids. CDR3 residues: CSVEDQVEAFF. The CDR3 bases are TGCAGCGTTGAAGATCAAGTTGAAGCTTTCTTT.

The CDR3 loop is CAWRLAGVNTGELFF. DNA of the CDR3: TGTGCCTGGAGACTAGCGGGGGTTAACACCGGGGAGCTGTTTTTT. The chain recombines TRBV30 with TRBJ2-2, with 11 positions matching TRBD2. CDR1 and CDR2 (germline): GTSNPN, SVGIG (reference sequence). V trimming: 3 bases; J trimming: 2 bases; junction bases outside the gene matches: 2. The CDR3 length is 15 residues.

This clonotype occurred a few times. The rearrangement uses TRBV28 and TRBJ1-1; 9 bases fit TRBD1. Germline CDR1 reads MDHEN; CDR2 reads SYDVKM. The V gene end was trimmed by 3 bases and the J gene end by 4 bases; junction bases not matched to a gene: 6. The CDR3 contains 15 residues. The CDR3 sequence is CASSFQGTGITEAFF. In nucleotides, the CDR3 is TGTGCCAGCAGTTTCCAAGGGACAGGGATCACTGAAGCTTTCTTT. Drawing the rest from reference TRBV28 and TRBJ1-1, the complete variable domain is DVKVTQSSRYLVKRTGEKVFLECVQDMDHENMFWYRQDPGLGLRLIYFSYDVKMKEKGDIPEGYSVSREKKERFSLILESASTNQTSMYLCASSFQGTGITEAFFGQGTRLTVV.

In its sample, this clonotype was seen many times. V usage is TRBV19 and J usage is TRBJ1-5; D gene uncertain. V shed 2 bases and J shed 2 bases, with 10 bases lying between them. Germline V gene data show CDR1 as LNHDA and CDR2 as SQIVND (reference sequence). The CDR3 has 15 amino acids. CDR3 sequence: CASSIRGPRNQPQHF. CDR3 nucleotides: TGTGCCAGTAGTATACGAGGACCTCGCAATCAGCCCCAGCATTTT.

The rearrangement uses TRBV10-3 and TRBJ2-7, with a possible D match to TRBD2 (5 bases). Deletions cut 6 bases from V and 4 bases from J, with 22 bases between. This CDR3 region has 16 residues. In germline, CDR1 is ENHRY, CDR2 SYGVKD. CDR3 amino acids: CAIRTELGIQSYEQYF. CDR3 nucleotides: TGTGCCATCAGGACCGAACTCGGGATTCAATCATACGAGCAGTACTTC.

This clonotype showed up many times. The chain joins TRBV12-5 to TRBJ2-2; D gene unclear. V was trimmed by 1 base and J by 6 bases, leaving 6 bases between them. CDR1 is LGHNT and CDR2 is FRNRAP in the germline V gene. The CDR3 length is 13 residues. The CDR3 protein is CASGLGFAGELFF. The CDR3 DNA is TGTGCTAGTGGTTTGGGATTTGCCGGGGAGCTGTTTTTT.

This clonotype was observed many times. The V and J genes are TRBV28 and TRBJ2-4; TRBD1 might be the D (6 bases). Germline loops: CDR1 MDHEN, CDR2 SYDVKM. The germline V and J ends were trimmed by 10 bases and 7 bases, with 17 bases remaining between them. This CDR3 spans 13 amino acids. CDR3 sequence (DNA): TGTGCCATCTCTGTGGGGGCAGGGAACATTCAGTACTTC. Protein: CAISVGAGNIQYF.

J is TRBJ1-2 and V is TRBV6-1, with D possibly matching TRBD1 (6 bases). V was clipped by 5 bases and J by 8 bases, with 15 bases between them. The CDR3 has 13 amino acids. Germline V gene data show CDR1 as MNHNS and CDR2 as SASEGT. The CDR3, as DNA: TGTGCCAGCAGTACCACAGGGAGTAAAGGCTACACCTTC. This encodes CASSTTGSKGYTF.

This clonotype was seen many times. The V and J genes are TRBV30 and TRBJ2-7, with D possibly called TRBD1 or TRBD2 (5 bases each). CDR3 length equals 13 residues. The germline V and J ends were trimmed by 1 base and 2 bases, with 9 bases remaining between them. In germline, CDR1 is GTSNPN, CDR2 SVGIG (reference sequence). The CDR3 coding sequence is TGTGCCTGGAGTGGAGGGGCCCCCTACGAGCAGTACTTC. Its translation: CAWSGGAPYEQYF.

This clonotype was counted many times. The V gene is TRBV19, the J gene TRBJ1-2; 12 nucleotides align to TRBD1. The germline V gene has CDR1 LNHDA and CDR2 SQIVND (reference sequence). This CDR3 comprises 19 residues. V dropped 3 bases and J dropped 8; count of bases not matched to a gene: 19. CDR3 nucleotide sequence: TGTGCCAGTAGTATGCAACTCGGGACAGGGGGCTTCGGAGGTGGAGGCTACACCTTC. This sequence encodes CASSMQLGTGGFGGGGYTF.

This clonotype occurred many times. This rearrangement joins TRBV7-8 to TRBJ1-5, with D hard to call. Trimming removed 3 bases at V and 0 bases at J, with 12 bases between. Germline CDR1 and CDR2: SGHVS and FQNEAQ. This CDR3 is 16 amino acids long. CDR3 region: CASSFSGLSSNQPQHF. CDR3 sequence (DNA): TGTGCCAGCAGCTTTAGCGGGCTGAGTAGCAATCAGCCCCAGCATTTT.

This clonotype occurred a few times. This rearrangement joins TRBV6-5 to TRBJ1-2; possible D gene TRBD1, 5 bases. This CDR3 spans 15 amino acids. Germline V gives CDR1 MNHEY, CDR2 SVGAGI. V lost 2 bases and J lost 4, with 14 bases in between. The chain's CDR3 is CASSYVQGETYGYTF. The CDR3 bases are TGTGCCAGCAGTTACGTGCAGGGAGAGACCTATGGCTACACCTTC.

The sample holds many counts of this clonotype. The gene calls are TRBV11-1 and TRBJ2-3; no firm D call. Germline V gene sequence: CDR1 SGHAT, CDR2 FQDESV (reference sequence). V was shortened by 5 bases and J by 5 bases, with 17 bases between the two germline ends. The CDR3 runs 15 residues. The DNA of the CDR3 is TGTGCCAGCAGCGCCGGCCAAAGGACGATAGATACGCAGTATTTT. As protein: CASSAGQRTIDTQYF.

This clonotype was found once. V gene TRBV12-3 or TRBV12-4 combines with J gene TRBJ1-1; the D is unclear. With 3 bases removed from V and 1 base from J, the gap between germline ends came to 12 bases. The CDR3 has 15 amino acids. CDR3 loop: CASSLRRQQNTEAFF. CDR3 coding DNA: TGTGCCAGCAGTTTGAGGCGCCAGCAGAACACTGAAGCTTTCTTT.

The chain links TRBV4-1 to TRBJ2-7; TRBD2 aligns across 13 bases. This CDR3 contains 17 residues. Germline V gene sequence: CDR1 MGHRA, CDR2 YSYEKL. Germline trimming cut 0 bases from V and 1 base from J; bases unmatched to any gene: 3. In nucleotides, the CDR3 is TGCGCCAGCAGCCAAGATTGGGGACTAGCGGGATCCTACGAGCAGTACTTC. Amino acid sequence: CASSQDWGLAGSYEQYF.

The CDR3 DNA is TGTGCCAGCAGTCGCCGCTACGGGACAGGGGCTCTGAGTTACATGAACACTGAAGCTTTCTTT. This codes for CASSRRYGTGALSYMNTEAFF. V is TRBV6-1 and J is TRBJ1-1; 10 bases fit TRBD1. J was trimmed by 0 bases and V by 5 bases; bases with no gene match: 21. Germline CDR1 MNHNS, CDR2 SASEGT. The CDR3 has 21 amino acids.

This clonotype has ten or more counts. V and J are TRBV7-3 and TRBJ2-2; TRBD1 matches at 8 bases. Trimming cost V 0 bases and J 5 bases; bases outside gene matches: 2. From germline, CDR1 is SGHTA and CDR2 FQGTGA. The CDR3 consists of 15 residues. CDR3 in DNA: TGTGCCAGCAGCTTAACGTGGACAGGGACCGGGGAGCTGTTTTTT. Amino acids: CASSLTWTGTGELFF.

V gene TRBV6-5 combines with J gene TRBJ1-3; perhaps TRBD1 as D (5 bases). CDR3 length: 16 residues. Germline lookup yields CDR1 MNHEY and CDR2 SVGAGI. Trimming stripped 2 bases from V and 2 bases from J, with 13 bases between. The CDR3 sequence is CASSYSTGVAGNTIYF. For the CDR3, the DNA is TGTGCCAGCAGTTACAGCACGGGGGTTGCTGGAAACACCATATATTTT.

This clonotype was observed many times. This chain links TRBV4-2 with TRBJ2-5; D may correspond to TRBD1 or TRBD2 (5 bases each). Trimming took 6 bases from V and 3 from J, leaving 17 bases between them. Germline CDR1 reads LGHNA; CDR2 reads YNFKEQ. The CDR3 has 15 residues. As DNA, the CDR3 is TGTGCCAGCAGGCCGGGTCGGGGCTGGGAAGAGACCCAGTACTTC. Translated, it gives CASRPGRGWEETQYF.

This clonotype was counted at least ten times. This chain uses TRBV28 with TRBJ1-1; no clear D gene. This CDR3 region has 12 residues. The germline CDR1 and CDR2 sequences are MDHEN and SYDVKM. The ends were cut back, 5 bases at V and 10 bases at J, with 14 bases in the middle. CDR3 nucleotide sequence: TGTGCCAGCAGTCTCTCGACGGAGGCAGCTTTCTTT. Translating it yields CASSLSTEAAFF.

This clonotype appeared many times. A much bigger clone sits one base away, suggesting this may be a read error. The chain employs TRBV3-1 and TRBJ1-5; no clear D. The germline CDR1 and CDR2 sequences are LGHDT and YNNKEL (reference sequence). The CDR3 length is 12 residues. The germline V and J ends were trimmed by 2 bases and 3 bases, with 2 bases remaining between them. In nucleotides, the CDR3 is TGTGCCAGCAGCCAAAACAATCAGCCCCAGCATTTT. This codes for CASSQNNQPQHF. Together with reference TRBV3-1 and TRBJ1-5, the CDR3 gives the full variable domain: DTAVSQTPKYLVTQMGNDKSIKCEQNLGHDTMYWYKQDSKKFLKIMFSYNNKELIINETVPNRFSPKSPDKAHLNLHINSLELGDSAVYFCASSQNNQPQHFGDGTRLSIL.